The entry below describes one T cell receptor (beta chain). The data belong to a study of control samples from healthy donors and cancer patients. The table came from immunoSEQ multiplex PCR; TCRdb's copy has only in-frame clones and leaves some out. Of about 150,000 clones listed, over 85% were seen once; the top ten hold 2% to 2.5%. Germline lookup yields CDR1 SGHNT and CDR2 YYREEE (reference sequence). The V gene lost 6 bases and the J gene lost 0 bases, with 13 bases spanning the gap. The CDR3 totals 14 residues. The V call is TRBV5-4, the J call TRBJ2-7, with D possibly being TRBD1 (5 bases). Source material: blood. The source is a man aged 45 to 65 in good health. Written as DNA, the CDR3 is TGTGCCAGCACCATAGACAGTACCTCCTACGAGCAGTACTTC. This sequence encodes CASTIDSTSYEQYF.